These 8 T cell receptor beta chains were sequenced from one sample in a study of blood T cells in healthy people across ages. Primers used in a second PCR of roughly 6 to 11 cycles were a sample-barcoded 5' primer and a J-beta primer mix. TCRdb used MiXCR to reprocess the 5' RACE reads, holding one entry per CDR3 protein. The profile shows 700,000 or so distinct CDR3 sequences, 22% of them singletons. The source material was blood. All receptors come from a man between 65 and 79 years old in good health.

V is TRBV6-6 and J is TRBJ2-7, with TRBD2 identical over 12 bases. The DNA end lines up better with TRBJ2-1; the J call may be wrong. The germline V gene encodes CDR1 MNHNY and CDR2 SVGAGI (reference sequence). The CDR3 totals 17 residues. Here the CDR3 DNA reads TGTGCCAGCAGTTACCCGGGACTAGCGGGTTACGAGGGTGAGCAGTTCTTC. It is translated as CASSYPGLAGYEGEQFF.

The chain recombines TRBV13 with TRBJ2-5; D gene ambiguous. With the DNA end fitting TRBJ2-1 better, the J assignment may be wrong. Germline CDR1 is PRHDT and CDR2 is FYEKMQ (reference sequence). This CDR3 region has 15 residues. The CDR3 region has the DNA TGTGCCAGCAGCCAGGACCTAGACAAAGCCAATGAGCAGTTCTTC. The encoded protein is CASSQDLDKANEQFF.

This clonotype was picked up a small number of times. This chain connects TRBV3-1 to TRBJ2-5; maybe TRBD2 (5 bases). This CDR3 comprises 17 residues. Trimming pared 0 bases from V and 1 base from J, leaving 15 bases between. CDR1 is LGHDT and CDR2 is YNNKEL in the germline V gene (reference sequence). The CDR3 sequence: CASSQDFRKRGQETQYF. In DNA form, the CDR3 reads TGTGCCAGCAGCCAAGATTTTAGAAAACGGGGCCAAGAGACCCAGTACTTC.

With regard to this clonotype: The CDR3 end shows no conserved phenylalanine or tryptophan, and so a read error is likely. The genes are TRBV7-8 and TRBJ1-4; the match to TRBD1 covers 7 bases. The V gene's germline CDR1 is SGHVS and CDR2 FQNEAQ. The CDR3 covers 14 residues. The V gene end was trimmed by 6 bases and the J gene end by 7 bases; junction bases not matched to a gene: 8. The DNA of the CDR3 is TGTGCCAGCAGACCCCAGGGGGGGGGTGAAAAACTGTTTATT. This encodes CASRPQGGGEKLFI.

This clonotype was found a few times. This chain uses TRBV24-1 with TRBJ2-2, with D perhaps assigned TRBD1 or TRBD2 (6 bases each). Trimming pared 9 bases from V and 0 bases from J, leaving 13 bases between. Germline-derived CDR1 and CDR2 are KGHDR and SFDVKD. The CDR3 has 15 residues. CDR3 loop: CATAERGANTGELFF. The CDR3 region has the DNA TGTGCCACCGCCGAGAGGGGGGCGAACACCGGGGAGCTGTTTTTT.

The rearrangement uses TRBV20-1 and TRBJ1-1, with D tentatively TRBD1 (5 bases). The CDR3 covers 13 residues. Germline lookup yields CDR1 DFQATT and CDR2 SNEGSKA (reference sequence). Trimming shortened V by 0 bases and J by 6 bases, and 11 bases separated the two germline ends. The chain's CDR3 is CSARDPGAPEAFF. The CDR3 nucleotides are TGCAGTGCTAGAGATCCCGGGGCCCCTGAAGCTTTCTTT.

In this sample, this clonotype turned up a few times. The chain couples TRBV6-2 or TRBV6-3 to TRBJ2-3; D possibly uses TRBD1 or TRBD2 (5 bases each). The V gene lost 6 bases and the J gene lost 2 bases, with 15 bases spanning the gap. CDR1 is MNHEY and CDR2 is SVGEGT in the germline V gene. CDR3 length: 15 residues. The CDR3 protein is CASSRLGEFTDTQYF. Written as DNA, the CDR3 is TGTGCCAGCAGCCGACTGGGGGAATTCACAGATACGCAGTATTTT.

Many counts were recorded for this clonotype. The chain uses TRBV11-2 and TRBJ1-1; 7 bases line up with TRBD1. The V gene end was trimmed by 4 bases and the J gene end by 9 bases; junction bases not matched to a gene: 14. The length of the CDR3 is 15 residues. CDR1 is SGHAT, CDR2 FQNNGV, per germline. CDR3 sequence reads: CASSSPDREGRKAFF. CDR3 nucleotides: TGTGCCAGCAGCTCCCCCGACAGGGAAGGACGGAAAGCTTTCTTT.